The rows below give T cell receptor beta chains drawn from one sample of a study of T cells in Graves' hyperthyroidism and ophthalmopathy. One entry per CDR3 protein, called by TCRdb with MiXCR from the multiplex PCR reads. The table lists about 560,000 distinct CDR3 sequences, approximately 14% of them singletons. The sequencing input was blood. Every receptor here comes from a woman in her thirties or forties with Graves' hyperthyroidism. Both conserved end residues are part of each CDR3. A D gene is named only where the DNA matches it firmly. Some rows have no size entry. The others give once, few or many, or a class for an expanded clone.

>TRBJ2-7|TRBV5-8|NA|many
CASSLTTITYEQYF
TGTGCCAGCAGCTTGACTACCATTACATACGAGCAGTACTTC
>TRBJ2-7|TRBV27|NA|many
CASSLSPSYEQYF
TGTGCCAGCAGCTTAAGTCCGAGTTACGAGCAGTACTTC
>TRBJ2-7|TRBV4-1|TRBD1|many
CASSLGTASYEQYF
TGTGCCAGCAGTTTAGGGACAGCCTCCTACGAGCAGTACTTC
>TRBJ2-1|TRBV28|NA|many
CASSPLRTANNEQFF
TGTGCCAGCAGTCCCCTCCGGACCGCCAACAATGAGCAGTTCTTC
>TRBJ2-7|TRBV12-3/TRBV12-4|TRBD2|many
CASSSLAGILAADEQYF
TGTGCCAGCAGTAGTCTAGCGGGTATTTTGGCGGCGGATGAGCAGTACTTC
>TRBJ1-2|TRBV18|NA|many
CTSSQQGTDYGYTF
TGTACCAGCTCACAACAGGGTACGGACTATGGCTACACCTTC
>TRBJ1-2|TRBV30|NA|NA
CAWSVPPSYGYTF
TGTGCCTGGAGTGTACCCCCAAGCTATGGCTACACCTTC
>TRBJ2-3|TRBV29-1|NA|few
CSVEKRVTDTQYF
TGCAGCGTTGAAAAACGGGTCACAGATACGCAGTATTTT
>TRBJ1-1|TRBV5-8|NA|NA
CASSLGRGWTAEAFF
TGTGCCAGCAGCTTGGGGCGGGGGTGGACCGCTGAAGCTTTCTTT
>TRBJ1-1|TRBV7-2|NA|NA
CASSLNWGGIEAFF
TGTGCCAGCAGCTTGAATTGGGGAGGGATTGAAGCTTTCTTT
>TRBJ2-1|TRBV10-1|TRBD2|many
CASSPGLAVSYNEQFF
TGCGCCAGCAGTCCGGGACTAGCGGTCTCCTACAATGAGCAGTTCTTC
>TRBJ1-2|TRBV6-1|TRBD1|NA
CSSSPRDSLNYGYTF
TGTTCCAGCAGTCCTCGGGACAGCCTTAACTATGGCTACACCTTC
>TRBJ2-4|TRBV20-1|NA|NA
CSACDTAALAKNIQYF
TGCAGTGCTTGCGATACAGCGGCTCTAGCCAAAAACATTCAGTACTTC
>TRBJ2-7|TRBV5-1|NA|few
CASSLAQSRDNYEQYF
TGCGCCAGCAGCTTGGCCCAGTCCCGGGACAACTACGAGCAGTACTTC
>TRBJ2-2|TRBV7-8|NA|many
CASNDYLANTGELFF
TGTGCCAGCAACGACTATCTAGCGAACACCGGGGAGCTGTTTTTT
>TRBJ2-2|TRBV13|TRBD1|few
CASSSTQDRALTGELFF
TGTGCCAGCAGCTCGACCCAGGACAGGGCGTTGACCGGGGAGCTGTTTTTT
>TRBJ1-5|TRBV10-3|TRBD1|NA
CAISVRQGAEQPQHF
TGTGCCATCAGTGTGAGGCAGGGGGCTGAGCAGCCCCAGCATTTT
>TRBJ2-5|TRBV3-1|NA|NA
CASSKAQTIGSEETQYF
TGCGCCAGCAGTAAGGCCCAAACGATAGGGTCGGAAGAGACCCAGTACTTC
>TRBJ2-5|TRBV6-2/TRBV6-3|TRBD1|NA
CASSDGRTGAGGLGETQYF
TGTGCCAGCAGTGACGGAAGGACGGGGGCAGGGGGCCTCGGGGAGACCCAGTACTTC